This T cell receptor beta chain was captured by sequencing in a study of blood T cell repertoires in COVID-19. Whole-study context: T cells, B-cell-depleted T cells, or PBMCs provided the cDNA or gDNA that served as material.

TCRdb keeps only in-frame clones here, not all; method: immunoSEQ multiplex PCR. The table includes around 63,000 clones, around 88% detected once. Germline V gives CDR1 MDHEN, CDR2 SYDVKM. Trimming pared 6 bases from V and 4 bases from J, leaving 4 bases between. There are 11 residues in the CDR3. The chain recombines TRBV28 with TRBJ2-1; the D is unclear. The receptor was derived from an elderly woman with active COVID-19. Sequenced material: peripheral blood. The CDR3 reads CASSRYNEQFF. Written as DNA, the CDR3 is TGTGCCAGCAGCCGTTACAATGAGCAGTTCTTC.